One and the same sample provided the 10 T cell receptor beta chains below, sequenced in a study of CD8+ T cells in alopecia areata. Collected material from alopecia areata patients comprised lesional scalp punch biopsies and peripheral blood. As the sequencing template, cDNA was produced by extracting RNA and reverse transcribing it. Produced via immunoSEQ multiplex PCR; TCRdb's table is partial and in-frame only. The data hold 6,500 to 8,000 clones, with about 60% observed a single time. Sequencing was performed on skin, taken at week 0. These TCRs come from a human donor with alopecia areata.

The J gene is TRBJ2-1, the V gene TRBV9, with 8 bases fitting TRBD2. The CDR3 has 15 residues. Germline loops: CDR1 SGDLS, CDR2 YYNGEE. The trim removed 7 bases at V and 7 bases at J, leaving 13 bases unmatched. CDR3: CASERGSGSGNEQFF. In nucleotides, the CDR3 is TGTGCCAGCGAGCGTGGGAGCGGGAGCGGAAATGAGCAGTTCTTC.

This clone was seen more than once but under ten times. CDR3 protein: CASSYFGGGWVEQYF. The DNA for the CDR3 is TGTGCCAGCAGTTACTTCGGGGGAGGTTGGGTCGAGCAGTACTTC. The rearrangement uses TRBV6-5 and TRBJ2-7, with D tentatively TRBD2 (6 bases). V was cut by 1 base and J by 6 bases, with 16 bases left in between. This CDR3 is built from 15 residues. The germline CDR1 and CDR2 sequences are MNHEY and SVGAGI.

The rearrangement links TRBV30 to TRBJ2-1; the match to TRBD2 covers 14 bases. Germline lookup yields CDR1 GTSNPN and CDR2 SVGIG (reference sequence). J lost 3 bases, V lost 7 bases, and 17 bases had no gene match. This CDR3 has 19 residues. This CDR3 reads CASIQPGTSGRGYYNEQFF. The CDR3 DNA reads TGTGCCTCAATCCAACCCGGGACTAGCGGGAGAGGGTACTACAATGAGCAGTTCTTC.

J is TRBJ2-3 and V is TRBV11-2; 15 bases align to TRBD2. Germline V gene lookup returns CDR1 SGHAT and CDR2 FQNNGV. The CDR3 contains 17 residues. V lost 4 bases, J lost 4 bases, and 6 bases stayed unmatched. This CDR3 is CASSYGTSGRSADTQYF. The DNA of the CDR3 is TGTGCCAGCAGCTATGGGACTAGCGGGAGGTCGGCAGATACGCAGTATTTT.

This clone was detected a few times. V is TRBV27 and J is TRBJ2-2; TRBD1 matches at 9 bases. The trim removed 2 bases at V and 4 bases at J, leaving 11 bases unmatched. This CDR3 is 18 amino acids long. The germline V gene has CDR1 MNHEY and CDR2 SMNVEV (reference sequence). In DNA, the CDR3 is TGTGCCAGCAGTTTAACAGGGGGCATCCCCCCGAGCACCGGGGAGCTGTTTTTT. Translating it yields CASSLTGGIPPSTGELFF.

The V call is TRBV6-6, the J call TRBJ1-5; TRBD1 matches at 12 bases. CDR3 size: 14 residues. Per the germline V gene, CDR1 is MNHNY and CDR2 is SVGAGI (reference sequence). With 6 bases clipped from V and 6 bases from J, the junction kept 3 bases outside the gene matches. CDR3 protein: CASSRDRGLQPQHF. The CDR3 DNA reads as TGTGCCAGCAGCCGGGACAGGGGGCTTCAGCCCCAGCATTTT.

The J gene is TRBJ2-1, the V gene TRBV7-9; no definite D call. Trimming cost V 7 bases and J 7 bases, with 14 bases left between them. This CDR3 has 13 residues. Germline lookup yields CDR1 SEHNR and CDR2 FQNEAQ (reference sequence). The CDR3 reads CASTSPTRNEQFF. As DNA, the CDR3 is TGTGCCAGCACCTCACCAACCAGAAATGAGCAGTTCTTC. The whole variable domain, remainder taken from reference TRBV7-9 and TRBJ2-1, is DTGVSQNPRHKITKRGQNVTFRCDPISEHNRLYWYRQTLGQGPEFLTYFQNEAQLEKSRLLSDRFSAERPKGSFSTLEIQRTEQGDSAMYLCASTSPTRNEQFFGPGTRLTVL.

This sequence joins TRBV11-2 and TRBJ1-5; TRBD1 aligns across 7 bases. There are 15 residues in the CDR3. V lost 5 bases, J lost 3 bases, and 7 bases stayed unmatched. CDR1 SGHAT and CDR2 FQNNGV come from the germline V gene. The CDR3 region is CASSATGVSNQPQHF. CDR3 nucleotide sequence: TGTGCCAGCAGCGCAACAGGGGTCTCCAATCAGCCCCAGCATTTT.

The chain employs TRBV5-1 and TRBJ2-7, with 8 nucleotides matching TRBD2. CDR3 length equals 13 residues. Germline CDR1 SGHRS, CDR2 YFSETQ. The V segment lost 7 bases and the J segment 3 bases; nucleotides outside the gene matches: 6. The CDR3 sequence: CASGLRGGYEQYF. The CDR3 DNA reads as TGCGCCAGCGGCCTCCGGGGGGGCTACGAGCAGTACTTC.

The chain couples TRBV4-3 to TRBJ2-1, with D perhaps assigned TRBD1 or TRBD2 (5 bases each). The CDR3 loop spans 16 amino acids. CDR1 is LGHNA, CDR2 YSLEER, per germline. Trimming cost V 0 bases and J 4 bases, with 13 bases left between them. This chain's CDR3 is CASSQDSRGRYNEQFF. CDR3 nucleotide sequence: TGCGCCAGCAGCCAAGATTCACGGGGCCGGTACAATGAGCAGTTCTTC.